This T cell receptor beta chain was recovered during a study of T cells in Graves' hyperthyroidism and ophthalmopathy. Study at large: Peripheral blood was obtained at initial diagnosis, preceding any treatment.

This clonotype showed up many times. At one end, the junction sequence differs from germline, possibly due to a read error. There were TCR beta CDR3 regions amplified from RNA transcripts. The primer set for the first-round RT-PCR of the TCR CDR3 was HTBI. Using its own MiXCR run on the multiplex PCR reads, TCRdb lists one record per CDR3 protein. Here the sample spans around 260,000 distinct CDR3 sequences, less than 30% being singletons. The study left out patients who had uncontrolled infection, other autoimmune disease, pregnancy or lactation. The diagnoses drew upon clinical symptoms, serum thyroxine and TRAb, thyroid ultrasound and orbital computed tomography. It was at first hyperthyroidism diagnosis, before any ophthalmopathy symptoms, that the blood sample was taken. Sequences were obtained from blood. This TCR was sampled from a man aged 40-50 years with Graves' hyperthyroidism that later progressed to Graves' ophthalmopathy.

The CDR3 DNA reads as TGTGCCATCAGTGACCAGACAGGGTATCAGCTCCAGCATTTT. Protein: CAISDQTGYQLQHF. V gene TRBV10-3 combines with J gene TRBJ1-5; 7 positions match TRBD1. Germline loops: CDR1 ENHRY, CDR2 SYGVKD. The CDR3 is made up of 14 amino acids.